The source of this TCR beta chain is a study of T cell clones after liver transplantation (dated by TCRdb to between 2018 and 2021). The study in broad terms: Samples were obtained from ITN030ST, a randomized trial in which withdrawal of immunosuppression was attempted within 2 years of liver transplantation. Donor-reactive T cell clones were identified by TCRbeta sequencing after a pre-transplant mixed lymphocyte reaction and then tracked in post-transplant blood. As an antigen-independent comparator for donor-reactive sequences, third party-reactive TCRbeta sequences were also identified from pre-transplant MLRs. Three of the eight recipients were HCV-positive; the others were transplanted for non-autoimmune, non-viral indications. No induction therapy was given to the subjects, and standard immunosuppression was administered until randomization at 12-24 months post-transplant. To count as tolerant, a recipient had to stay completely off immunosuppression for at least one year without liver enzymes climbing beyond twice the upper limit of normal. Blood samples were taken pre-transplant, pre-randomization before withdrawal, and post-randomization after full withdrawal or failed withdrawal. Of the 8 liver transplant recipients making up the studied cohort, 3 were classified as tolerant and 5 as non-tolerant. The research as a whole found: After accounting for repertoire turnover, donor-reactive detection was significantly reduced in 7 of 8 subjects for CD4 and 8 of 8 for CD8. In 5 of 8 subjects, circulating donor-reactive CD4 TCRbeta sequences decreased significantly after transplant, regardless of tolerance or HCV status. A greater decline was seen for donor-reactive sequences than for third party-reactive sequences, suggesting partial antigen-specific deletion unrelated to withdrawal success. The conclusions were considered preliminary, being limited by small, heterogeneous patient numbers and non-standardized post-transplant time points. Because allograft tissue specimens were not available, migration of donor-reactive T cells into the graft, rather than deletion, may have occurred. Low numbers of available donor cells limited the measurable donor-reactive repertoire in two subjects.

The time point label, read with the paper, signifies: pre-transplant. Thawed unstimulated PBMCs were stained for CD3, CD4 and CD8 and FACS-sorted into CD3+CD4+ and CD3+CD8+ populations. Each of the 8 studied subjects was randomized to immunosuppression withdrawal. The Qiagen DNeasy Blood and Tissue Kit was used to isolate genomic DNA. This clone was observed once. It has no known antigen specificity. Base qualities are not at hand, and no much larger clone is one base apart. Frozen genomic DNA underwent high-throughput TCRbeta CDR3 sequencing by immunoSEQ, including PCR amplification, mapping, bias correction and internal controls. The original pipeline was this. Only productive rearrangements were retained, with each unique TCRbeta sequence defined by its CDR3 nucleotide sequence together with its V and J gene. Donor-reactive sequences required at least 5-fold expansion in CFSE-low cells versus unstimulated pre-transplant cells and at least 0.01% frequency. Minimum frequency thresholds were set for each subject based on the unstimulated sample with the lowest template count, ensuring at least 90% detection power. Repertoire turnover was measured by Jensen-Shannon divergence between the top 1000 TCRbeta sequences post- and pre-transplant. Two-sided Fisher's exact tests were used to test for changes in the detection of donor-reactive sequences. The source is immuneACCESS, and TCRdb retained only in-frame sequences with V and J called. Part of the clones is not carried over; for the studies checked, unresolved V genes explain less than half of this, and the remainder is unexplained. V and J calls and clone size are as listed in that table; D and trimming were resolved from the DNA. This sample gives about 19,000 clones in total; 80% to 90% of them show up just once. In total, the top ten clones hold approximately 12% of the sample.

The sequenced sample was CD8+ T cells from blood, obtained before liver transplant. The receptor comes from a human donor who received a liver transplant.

The CDR3 reads as follows: CASSPVTGSYNEQFF. The nucleotide sequence is given as TGTGCCAGCTCACCGGTCACCGGCTCCTACAATGAGCAGTTCTTC. The receptor chain draws on TRBV18 and TRBJ2-1; the D gene cannot be named for sure. V and J lose 3 bases and 0 bases, and a span of 9 bases separates them. The CDR3 contains 15 residues, cysteine and phenylalanine counted. Only the CDR3 region is kept as DNA, spanning 45 bases read in frame from base 1. CDR1 and CDR2 are drawn from the germline V gene: KGHSH, LQKENI.